Reported below is one TCR beta chain. Its antigen is unknown. This entry is derived from a study of beta chain features in type 1 diabetes. Points from the study as a whole: PCR might favor shorter templates, equally in patients and controls. A closer apparent resemblance between naive, central memory and Treg TCRB repertoires was seen in patients than in healthy donors. Across all four CD4+ subsets, people with type 1 diabetes showed modestly shorter TCRB CDR3s.

In total, each donor contributed a single heparinised blood draw that averaged around 120 mL. CD4+ naive, central memory, regulatory and stem cell-like memory cells were sorted via CD45RO/CCR7/CD25/CD127/CD95/CD27. Isolated RNA was reverse transcribed in full, so expressed TCRB transcripts were sequenced. Some clones are missing from TCRdb's copy, which holds only in-frame ones; the method was immunoSEQ multiplex PCR. The sample has 550,000 to 850,000 clones, around an eighth seen once. CDR1 and CDR2 from the germline V gene are SEHNR and FQNEAQ (reference sequence). Trimming shortened V by 6 bases and J by 5 bases, and 13 bases separated the two germline ends. This CDR3 has 14 residues.

The sample consisted of naive CD4+ T cells from blood. The J gene is TRBJ1-4, the V gene TRBV7-9, with a possible D match to TRBD1 (5 bases). This sequence was found in a man between 18 and 35 years old with type 1 diabetes. CDR3 sequence reads: CASSGLQANEKLFF. Here the CDR3 DNA reads TGTGCCAGCAGTGGTTTACAGGCGAATGAAAAACTGTTTTTT.